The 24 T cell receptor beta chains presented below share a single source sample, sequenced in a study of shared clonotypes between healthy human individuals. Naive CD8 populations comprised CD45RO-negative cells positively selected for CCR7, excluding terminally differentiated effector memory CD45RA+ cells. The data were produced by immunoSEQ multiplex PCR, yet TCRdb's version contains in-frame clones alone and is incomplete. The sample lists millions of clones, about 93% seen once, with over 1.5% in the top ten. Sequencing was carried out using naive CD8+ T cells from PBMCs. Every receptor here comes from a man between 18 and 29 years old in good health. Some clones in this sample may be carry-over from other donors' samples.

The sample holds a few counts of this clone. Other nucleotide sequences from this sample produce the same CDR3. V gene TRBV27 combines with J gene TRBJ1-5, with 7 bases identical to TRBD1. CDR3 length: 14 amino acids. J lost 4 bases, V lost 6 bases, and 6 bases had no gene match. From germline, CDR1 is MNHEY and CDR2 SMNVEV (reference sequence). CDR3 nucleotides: TGTGCCAGCAGACCGACAGGGTCTAATCAGCCCCAGCATTTT. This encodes CASRPTGSNQPQHF.

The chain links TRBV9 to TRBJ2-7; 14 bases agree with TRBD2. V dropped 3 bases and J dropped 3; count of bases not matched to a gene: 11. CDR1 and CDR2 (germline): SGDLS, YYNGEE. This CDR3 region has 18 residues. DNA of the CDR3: TGTGCCAGCAGCGCCGGGACTAGCGGGAGAAAGGGCTACTACGAGCAGTACTTC. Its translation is CASSAGTSGRKGYYEQYF.

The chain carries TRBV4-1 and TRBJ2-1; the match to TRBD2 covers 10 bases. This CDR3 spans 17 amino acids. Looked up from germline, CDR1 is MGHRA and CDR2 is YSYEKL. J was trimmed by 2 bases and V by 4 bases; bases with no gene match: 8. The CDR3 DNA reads TGCGCCAGCAGCCCCGGGACTAGCGTGCCGACCTACAATGAGCAGTTCTTC. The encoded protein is CASSPGTSVPTYNEQFF.

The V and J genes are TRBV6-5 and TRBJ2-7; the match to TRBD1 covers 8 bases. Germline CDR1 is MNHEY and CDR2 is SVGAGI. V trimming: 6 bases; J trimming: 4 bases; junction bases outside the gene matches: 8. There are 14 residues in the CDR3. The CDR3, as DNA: TGTGCCAGCAGCACGCTGACAGGGGTTTACGAGCAGTACTTC. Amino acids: CASSTLTGVYEQYF.

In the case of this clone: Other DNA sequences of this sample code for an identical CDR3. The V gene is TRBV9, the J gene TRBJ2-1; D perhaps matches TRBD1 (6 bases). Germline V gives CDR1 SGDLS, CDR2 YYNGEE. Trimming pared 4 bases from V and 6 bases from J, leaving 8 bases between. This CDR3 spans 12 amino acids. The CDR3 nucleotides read TGTGCCAGCAGCCAAGGGGGCAATGAGCAGTTCTTC. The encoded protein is CASSQGGNEQFF.

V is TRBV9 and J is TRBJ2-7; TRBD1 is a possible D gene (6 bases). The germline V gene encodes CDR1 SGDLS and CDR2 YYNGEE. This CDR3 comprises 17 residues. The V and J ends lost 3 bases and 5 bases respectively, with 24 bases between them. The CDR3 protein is CASSAGQGWINPHEQYF. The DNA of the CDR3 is TGTGCCAGCAGCGCGGGACAAGGCTGGATAAACCCCCACGAGCAGTACTTC.

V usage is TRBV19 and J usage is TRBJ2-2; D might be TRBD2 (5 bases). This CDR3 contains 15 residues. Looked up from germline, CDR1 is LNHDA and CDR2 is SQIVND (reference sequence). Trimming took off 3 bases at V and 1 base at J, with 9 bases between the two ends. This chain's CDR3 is CASSMEAGNTGELFF. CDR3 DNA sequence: TGTGCCAGTAGTATGGAGGCGGGGAACACCGGGGAGCTGTTTTTT.

CDR3 protein: CASRYKPGQGSPEQYF. Here the CDR3 DNA reads TGTGCCAGCAGGTACAAACCGGGACAGGGATCTCCCGAGCAGTACTTC. This chain joins TRBV28 and TRBJ2-7; 9 bases match TRBD1. CDR1 is MDHEN, CDR2 SYDVKM, per germline. There are 16 residues in the CDR3. The ends lost 6 bases at V and 6 bases at J; junction bases unmatched: 15.

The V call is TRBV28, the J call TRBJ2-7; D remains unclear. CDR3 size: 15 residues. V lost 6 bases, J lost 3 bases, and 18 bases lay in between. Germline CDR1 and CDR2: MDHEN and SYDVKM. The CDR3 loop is CASRKPTENFYEQYF. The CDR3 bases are TGTGCCAGCAGAAAGCCAACAGAAAACTTCTACGAGCAGTACTTC.

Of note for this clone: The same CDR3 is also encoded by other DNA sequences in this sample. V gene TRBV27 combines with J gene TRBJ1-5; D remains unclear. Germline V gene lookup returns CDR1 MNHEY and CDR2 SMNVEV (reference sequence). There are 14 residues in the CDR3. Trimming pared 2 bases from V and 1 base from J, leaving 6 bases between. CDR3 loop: CASSLTGSNQPQHF. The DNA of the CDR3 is TGTGCCAGCAGTTTAACGGGGAGCAATCAGCCCCAGCATTTT.

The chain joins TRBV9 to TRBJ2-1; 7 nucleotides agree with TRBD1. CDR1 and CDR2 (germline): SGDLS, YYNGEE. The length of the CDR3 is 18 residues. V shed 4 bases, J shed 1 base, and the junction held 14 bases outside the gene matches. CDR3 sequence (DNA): TGTGCCAGCAGCTCCCAAGGGGGCAGGGGCATTTCCTACAATGAGCAGTTCTTC. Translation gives CASSSQGGRGISYNEQFF.

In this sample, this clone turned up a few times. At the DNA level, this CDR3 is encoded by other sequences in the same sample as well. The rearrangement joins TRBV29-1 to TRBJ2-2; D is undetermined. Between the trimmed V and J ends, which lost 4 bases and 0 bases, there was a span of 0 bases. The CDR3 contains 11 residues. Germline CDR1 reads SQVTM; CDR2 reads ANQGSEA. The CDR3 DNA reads TGCAGCGTTGCGAACACCGGGGAGCTGTTTTTT. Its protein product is CSVANTGELFF.

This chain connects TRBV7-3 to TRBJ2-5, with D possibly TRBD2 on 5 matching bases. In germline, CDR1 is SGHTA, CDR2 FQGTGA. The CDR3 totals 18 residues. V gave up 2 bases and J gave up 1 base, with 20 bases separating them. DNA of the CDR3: TGTGCCAGCAGCTTAGCCGTTTTAGCGATTGGGAGCCAAGAGACCCAGTACTTC. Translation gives CASSLAVLAIGSQETQYF.

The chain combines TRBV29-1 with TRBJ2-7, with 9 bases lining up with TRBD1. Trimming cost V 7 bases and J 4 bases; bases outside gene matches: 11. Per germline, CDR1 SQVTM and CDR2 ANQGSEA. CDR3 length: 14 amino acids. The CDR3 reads CSARSGQGVYEQYF. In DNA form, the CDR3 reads TGCAGCGCCCGCTCGGGACAGGGAGTTTACGAGCAGTACTTC.

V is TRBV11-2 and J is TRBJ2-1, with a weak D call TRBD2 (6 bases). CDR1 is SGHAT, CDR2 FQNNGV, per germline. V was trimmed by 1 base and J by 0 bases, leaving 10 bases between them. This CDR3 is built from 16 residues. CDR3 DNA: TGTGCCAGCAGCTTAGGGGGACTTATCTCCTACAATGAGCAGTTCTTC. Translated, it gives CASSLGGLISYNEQFF.

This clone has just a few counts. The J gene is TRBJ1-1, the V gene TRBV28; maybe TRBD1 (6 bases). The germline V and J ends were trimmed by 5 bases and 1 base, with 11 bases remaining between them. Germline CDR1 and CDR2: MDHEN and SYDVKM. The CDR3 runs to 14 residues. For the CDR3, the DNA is TGTGCCAGCAGTAAGACAGGAGGGAACACTGAAGCTTTCTTT. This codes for CASSKTGGNTEAFF.

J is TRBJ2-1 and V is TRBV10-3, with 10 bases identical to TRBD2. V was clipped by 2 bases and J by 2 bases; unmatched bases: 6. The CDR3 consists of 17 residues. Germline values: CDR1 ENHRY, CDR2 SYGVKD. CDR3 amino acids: CAISEPTGTSAYNEQFF. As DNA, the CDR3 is TGTGCCATCAGTGAGCCGACCGGGACTAGCGCCTACAATGAGCAGTTCTTC.

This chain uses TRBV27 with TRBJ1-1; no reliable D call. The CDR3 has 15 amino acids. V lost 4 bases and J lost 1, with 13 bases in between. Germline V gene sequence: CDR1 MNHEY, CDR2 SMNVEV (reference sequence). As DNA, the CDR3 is TGTGCCAGCAGTTCGCCGGCACCAGGGAACACTGAAGCTTTCTTT. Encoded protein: CASSSPAPGNTEAFF.

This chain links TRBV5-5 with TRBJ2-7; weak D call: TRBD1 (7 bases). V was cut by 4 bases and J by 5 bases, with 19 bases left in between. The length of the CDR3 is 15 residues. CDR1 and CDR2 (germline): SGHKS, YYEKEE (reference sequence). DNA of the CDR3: TGTGCCAGCAGCCCGGTAGGGGGCAGACTAGACGAGCAGTACTTC. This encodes CASSPVGGRLDEQYF. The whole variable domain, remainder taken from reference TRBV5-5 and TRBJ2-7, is DAGVTQSPTHLIKTRGQQVTLRCSPISGHKSVSWYQQVLGQGPQFIFQYYEKEERGRGNFPDRFSARQFPNYSSELNVNALLLGDSALYLCASSPVGGRLDEQYFGPGTRLTVT.

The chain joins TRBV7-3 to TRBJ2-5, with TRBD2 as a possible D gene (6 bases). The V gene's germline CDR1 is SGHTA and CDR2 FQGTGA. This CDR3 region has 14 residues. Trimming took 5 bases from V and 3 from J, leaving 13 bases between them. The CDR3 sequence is CASSPTRAEETQYF. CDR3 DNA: TGTGCCAGCAGCCCGACTAGAGCGGAAGAGACCCAGTACTTC. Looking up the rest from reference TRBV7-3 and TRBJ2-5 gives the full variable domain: GAGVSQTPSNKVTEKGKYVELRCDPISGHTALYWYRQSLGQGPEFLIYFQGTGAADDSGLPNDRFFAVRPEGSVSTLKIQRTERGDSAVYLCASSPTRAEETQYFGPGTRLLVL.

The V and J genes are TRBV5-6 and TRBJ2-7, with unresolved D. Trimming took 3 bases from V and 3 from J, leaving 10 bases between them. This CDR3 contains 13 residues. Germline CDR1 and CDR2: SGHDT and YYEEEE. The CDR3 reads CASSWNDGYEQYF. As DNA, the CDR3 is TGTGCCAGCAGCTGGAACGACGGCTACGAGCAGTACTTC. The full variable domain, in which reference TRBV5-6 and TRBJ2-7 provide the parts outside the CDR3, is DAGVTQSPTHLIKTRGQQVTLRCSPKSGHDTVSWYQQALGQGPQFIFQYYEEEERQRGNFPDRFSGHQFPNYSSELNVNALLLGDSALYLCASSWNDGYEQYFGPGTRLTVT.

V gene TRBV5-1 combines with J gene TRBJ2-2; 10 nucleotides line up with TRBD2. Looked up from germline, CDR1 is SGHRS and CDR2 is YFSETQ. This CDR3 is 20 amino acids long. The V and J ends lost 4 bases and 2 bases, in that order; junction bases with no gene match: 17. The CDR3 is CASSHIQGVGLAANTGELFF. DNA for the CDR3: TGCGCCAGCAGCCACATTCAAGGGGTCGGACTAGCGGCTAACACCGGGGAGCTGTTTTTT.

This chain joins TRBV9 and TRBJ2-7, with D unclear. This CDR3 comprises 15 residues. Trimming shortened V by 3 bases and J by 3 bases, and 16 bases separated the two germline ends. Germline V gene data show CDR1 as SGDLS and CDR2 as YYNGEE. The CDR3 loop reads CASSEGSGLGYEQYF. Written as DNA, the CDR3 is TGTGCCAGCAGCGAGGGATCTGGGCTCGGCTACGAGCAGTACTTC.

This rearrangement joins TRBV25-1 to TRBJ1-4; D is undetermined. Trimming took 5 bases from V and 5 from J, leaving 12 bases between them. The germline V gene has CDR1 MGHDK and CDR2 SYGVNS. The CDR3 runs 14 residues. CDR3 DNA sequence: TGTGCCAGCAGTACCCGGGAACAAAATGAAAAACTGTTTTTT. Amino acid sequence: CASSTREQNEKLFF. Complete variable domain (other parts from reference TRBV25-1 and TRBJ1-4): EADIYQTPRYLVIGTGKKITLECSQTMGHDKMYWYQQDPGMELHLIHYSYGVNSTEKGDLSSESTVSRIRTEHFPLTLESARPSHTSQYLCASSTREQNEKLFFGSGTQLSVL.